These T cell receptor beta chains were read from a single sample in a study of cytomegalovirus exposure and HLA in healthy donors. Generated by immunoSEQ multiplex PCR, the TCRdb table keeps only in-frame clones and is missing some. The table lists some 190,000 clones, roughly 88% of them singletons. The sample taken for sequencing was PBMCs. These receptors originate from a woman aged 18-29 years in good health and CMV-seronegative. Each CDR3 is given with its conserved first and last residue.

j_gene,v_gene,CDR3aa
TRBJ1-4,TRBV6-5,CASSSQGGGNEKLFF
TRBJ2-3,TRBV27,CASSLLGSMDTQYF
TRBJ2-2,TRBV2,CASSDIGGNLAGELFF
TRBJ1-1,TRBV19,CATGARGTEAFF
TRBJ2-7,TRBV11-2,CASNNWGGRADWYEQYF
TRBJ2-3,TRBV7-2,CASSLGGAAHTDTQYF
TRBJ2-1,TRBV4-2,CASSQIAGYLYNEQFF
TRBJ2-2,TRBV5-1,CASSLSGTEVKTGELFF
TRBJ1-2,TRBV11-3,CASSFLDSFNYGYTF
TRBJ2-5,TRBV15,CATSRDSRLAQETQYF
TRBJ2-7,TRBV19,CASSIAGGYEQYF
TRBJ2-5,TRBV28,CASNLRETQYF
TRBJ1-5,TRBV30,CAWITTAGGYQPQHF
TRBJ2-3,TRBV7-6,CASSPMGGRTDTQYF
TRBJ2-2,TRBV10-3,CAISEAVSPNTGELFF
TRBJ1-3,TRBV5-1,CASRTQGGNTIYF
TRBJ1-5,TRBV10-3,CAIRAMAGDQPQHF
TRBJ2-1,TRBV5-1,CASSLGVAAYNEQFF
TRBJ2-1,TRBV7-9,CASSQLARQDEQFF
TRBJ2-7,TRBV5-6,CASSSVSGVAREQYF
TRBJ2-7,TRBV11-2,CASSLSVQGQGGYEQYF